Below are 28 T cell receptor beta chains sequenced from a single sample in a study of T cells in Graves' hyperthyroidism and ophthalmopathy. TCR beta CDR3 regions were amplified from RNA. The HTBI primer set was used in a first-round RT-PCR of the TCR CDR3. From the multiplex PCR reads, TCRdb called clonotypes with MiXCR, one entry per CDR3 protein. The table shows roughly 570,000 distinct CDR3 sequences, with under 60% occurring only once. Sequencing was done on a sample of peripheral blood or thyroid tissue (not recorded which). The source is a woman younger than 30 with Graves' hyperthyroidism.

This clonotype was observed many times. The chain has TRBV5-1 and TRBJ2-5; D not resolved. Trimming left V 2 bases short and J 4 bases short, with 3 bases between. The CDR3 has 11 residues. Germline V gene sequence: CDR1 SGHRS, CDR2 YFSETQ. CDR3: CASSFLETQYF. CDR3 in DNA: TGCGCCAGCAGCTTCCTAGAGACCCAGTACTTC.

This clonotype was seen at least ten times. The chain uses TRBV5-1 and TRBJ1-1; TRBD1 matches 12 bases. Trimming removed 9 bases from V and 4 bases from J; junction bases left unmatched: 16. Germline V gives CDR1 SGHRS, CDR2 YFSETQ. The CDR3 has 17 residues. This chain's CDR3 is CATKLGTGGRRGTEAFF. In DNA form, the CDR3 reads TGCGCCACGAAGCTTGGGACAGGGGGCCGGCGGGGCACTGAAGCTTTCTTT. The whole variable domain, filled in from reference TRBV5-1 and TRBJ1-1, reads KAGVTQTPRYLIKTRGQQVTLSCSPISGHRSVSWYQQTPGQGLQFLFEYFSETQRNKGNFPGRFSGRQFSNSRSEMNVSTLELGDSALYLCATKLGTGGRRGTEAFFGQGTRLTVV.

To note about this clonotype: An end of the junction does not agree with germline; a read error may underlie this. The rearrangement uses TRBV5-6 and TRBJ2-7; D is unclear. This CDR3 is built from 15 residues. Germline-derived CDR1 and CDR2 are SGHDT and YYEEEE. The CDR3 reads CASSLFGSHSYEQCF. Written as DNA, the CDR3 is TGTGCCAGCAGCTTGTTTGGAAGTCACTCCTACGAGCAGTGCTTC.

The chain is built from TRBV5-1 and TRBJ1-2, with D hard to call. CDR1 is SGHRS, CDR2 YFSETQ, per germline. The V end lost 9 bases, the J end lost 8 bases, and 11 bases lay between the germline ends. The CDR3 is 10 residues long. CDR3 bases: TGCGCCATCCTACTAGCGGGCTACACCTTC. Residues: CAILLAGYTF.

This clonotype was detected many times. The J gene is TRBJ1-1, the V gene TRBV19, with D maybe TRBD1 (5 bases). Germline lookup yields CDR1 LNHDA and CDR2 SQIVND (reference sequence). V was trimmed by 4 bases and J by 0 bases, leaving 15 bases between them. This CDR3 spans 16 amino acids. This chain's CDR3 is CASSRQFGYMNTEAFF. For the CDR3, the DNA is TGTGCCAGTAGTAGACAGTTTGGGTACATGAACACTGAAGCTTTCTTT.

This sequence joins TRBV5-1 and TRBJ2-5, with 10 bases matching TRBD2. V dropped 0 bases and J dropped 4; count of bases not matched to a gene: 9. CDR1 is SGHRS, CDR2 YFSETQ, per germline. The CDR3 sequence is 17 residues long. CDR3 sequence (DNA): TGCGCCAGCAGCTTGGAGGGCCTAGCGGGAGTTTCAGAGACCCAGTACTTC. This gives the protein CASSLEGLAGVSETQYF.

This clonotype was counted many times. The chain combines TRBV7-9 with TRBJ2-7; 7 bases line up with TRBD2. The germline V gene has CDR1 SEHNR and CDR2 FQNEAQ (reference sequence). CDR3 size: 15 residues. The J segment lost 0 bases and the V segment lost 5 bases, leaving 7 bases of the junction unmatched. The CDR3 DNA sequence: TGTGCCAGCAGCCGAGCACTAGCGCACTCCTACGAGCAGTACTTC. Translated: CASSRALAHSYEQYF.

This clonotype occurred many times. The CDR3 spells CASSTRDVNYEQYF. The CDR3, as DNA: TGTGCCAGCAGTACTAGGGACGTGAACTACGAGCAGTACTTC. The chain links TRBV2 to TRBJ2-7; D assignment may be TRBD1 or TRBD2 (5 bases each). The CDR3 has 14 amino acids. Trimming took 5 bases from V and 3 from J, leaving 14 bases between them. Per germline, CDR1 SNHLY and CDR2 FYNNEI.

The rearrangement joins TRBV29-1 to TRBJ1-1, with D hard to call. V was trimmed by 3 bases and J by 3 bases, leaving 11 bases between them. CDR3 length: 13 amino acids. CDR1 is SQVTM, CDR2 ANQGSEA, per germline. As DNA, the CDR3 is TGCAGCGTTGACGAGGAATTGGACACTGAAGCTTTCTTT. Translating it yields CSVDEELDTEAFF.

V is TRBV5-1 and J is TRBJ1-5, with 11 bases fitting TRBD2. The J call may be faulty, since TRBJ2-3 better matches the DNA end. Germline V lookup: CDR1 SGHRS, CDR2 YFSETQ. The CDR3 has 17 amino acids. The CDR3 here is CASSLATSGIGTDTQYF. The CDR3 bases are TGCGCCAGCAGCTTGGCGACTAGCGGGATTGGCACAGATACGCAGTATTTT.

This clonotype was recorded at least ten times. This CDR3 reads CSVAKSGEGANVLTF. The CDR3 nucleotides read TGCAGCGTTGCGAAATCAGGGGAAGGGGCCAACGTCCTGACTTTC. The genes are TRBV29-1 and TRBJ2-6, with a possible D match to TRBD1 (6 bases). Trimming removed 4 bases from V and 4 bases from J, with 14 bases in between. The CDR3 covers 15 residues. Germline V gene data show CDR1 as SQVTM and CDR2 as ANQGSEA.

This clonotype was recorded once. V and J are TRBV7-1 and TRBJ2-3, with TRBD2 identical over 8 bases. TRBV7-1 is classed as an ORF, of uncertain function. Trimming cost V 6 bases and J 4 bases; bases outside gene matches: 24. CDR3 length: 20 amino acids. Here the CDR3 reads CASRREGASVREGSSDTQYF. The DNA for the CDR3 is TGTGCCAGCAGACGTGAAGGAGCTTCAGTCCGGGAGGGGTCCTCAGATACGCAGTATTTT.

This chain links TRBV11-3 with TRBJ1-4; 12 bases match TRBD1. Per the germline V gene, CDR1 is SGHNT and CDR2 is YENEEA. The CDR3 extends over 17 amino acids. V was clipped by 6 bases and J by 8 bases; unmatched bases: 13. The CDR3 reads CASSLSGQGAREEKLFF. CDR3 sequence (DNA): TGTGCCAGCAGTTTATCGGGACAGGGGGCGCGGGAAGAAAAACTGTTTTTT.

Concerning this clonotype: The junction shows a germline mismatch at one end, possibly a read error. This chain's CDR3 is CAISEPGYTEAFF. As DNA, the CDR3 is TGTGCCATCAGTGAGCCAGGGTACACTGAGGCTTTCTTT. This sequence joins TRBV10-3 and TRBJ1-1; D may be TRBD1 (5 bases). The CDR3 spans 13 residues. Looked up from germline, CDR1 is ENHRY and CDR2 is SYGVKD.

This clonotype came up a few times. J is TRBJ2-5 and V is TRBV29-1; D is undetermined. The CDR3 contains 11 residues. Germline CDR1 and CDR2: SQVTM and ANQGSEA. The V end lost 5 bases, the J end lost 4 bases, and 8 bases lay between the germline ends. The CDR3 sequence: CSVRAAETQYF. The CDR3 DNA reads TGCAGCGTTAGGGCAGCAGAGACCCAGTACTTC.

The DNA of the CDR3 is TGTGCCAGCAGCCCCGCCGGGACAGGGAACGAAAAACTGTTTTTT. Translating it yields CASSPAGTGNEKLFF. V and J are TRBV2 and TRBJ1-4; the match to TRBD1 covers 9 bases. With V trimmed by 6 bases and J by 8 bases, 10 bases remained unmatched. The CDR3 length is 15 residues. Germline lookup yields CDR1 SNHLY and CDR2 FYNNEI.

This clonotype was found many times. V and J are TRBV5-8 and TRBJ2-7; D is uncertain. V was trimmed by 0 bases and J by 3 bases, leaving 7 bases between them. This CDR3 region has 13 residues. CDR1 SGHTS and CDR2 YDEGEE come from the germline V gene. CDR3 coding DNA: TGTGCCAGCAGCTTGGGGTCCCACTACGAGCAGTACTTC. Residues: CASSLGSHYEQYF. The full variable domain, rest sourced from reference TRBV5-8 and TRBJ2-7, is EAGVTQSPTHLIKTRGQQATLRCSPISGHTSVYWYQQALGLGLQFLLWYDEGEERNRGNFPPRFSGRQFPNYSSELNVNALELEDSALYLCASSLGSHYEQYFGPGTRLTVT.

CDR3 region: CSVGGRLRDTEAFF. The CDR3, as DNA: TGCAGCGTTGGAGGCAGGCTCCGTGACACTGAAGCTTTCTTT. The V call is TRBV29-1, the J call TRBJ1-1, with no clear D. Germline-derived CDR1 and CDR2 are SQVTM and ANQGSEA. This CDR3 has 14 amino acids. Trimming stripped 4 bases from V and 3 bases from J, with 15 bases between.

This clonotype appeared many times. The chain has TRBV5-4 and TRBJ2-5; D is possibly TRBD1 or TRBD2 (5 bases each). Looked up from germline, CDR1 is SGHNT and CDR2 is YYREEE (reference sequence). Between the trimmed V and J ends, which lost 3 bases and 5 bases, there was a span of 29 bases. This CDR3 spans 19 amino acids. CDR3 in DNA: TGTGCCAGCAGCTCATTGGGGGAACGGACGCATCGGTTCGGGGAGACCCAGTACTTC. This gives the protein CASSSLGERTHRFGETQYF.

This clonotype was picked up many times. The chain employs TRBV20-1 and TRBJ1-2, with D possibly matching TRBD1 (6 bases). The V end was cut by 3 bases, the J end by 7 bases, with 12 bases between. From germline, CDR1 is DFQATT and CDR2 SNEGSKA (reference sequence). The CDR3 loop spans 12 amino acids. As DNA, the CDR3 is TGCAGTGCTAGTCAGGGGATGGGTGGCTACACCTTC. Residues: CSASQGMGGYTF.

This clonotype was counted ten times or more. This chain uses TRBV18 with TRBJ1-1; D remains ambiguous. Per germline, CDR1 KGHSH and CDR2 LQKENI. Deletions cut 0 bases from V and 0 bases from J, with 11 bases between. CDR3 length equals 16 residues. DNA for the CDR3: TGTGCCAGCTCACCACCTGGAGGGAGCATGAACACTGAAGCTTTCTTT. This encodes CASSPPGGSMNTEAFF.

The J gene is TRBJ1-2, the V gene TRBV2; possibly TRBD1 for D (5 bases). Germline V lookup: CDR1 SNHLY, CDR2 FYNNEI. The V end was cut by 4 bases, the J end by 14 bases, with 8 bases between. The CDR3 runs 9 residues. CDR3 residues: CASSGGETF. CDR3 DNA: TGTGCCAGCAGTGGAGGGGAAACCTTC.

This clonotype turned up a few times. One end of the junction is discordant with germline, which a read error may explain. The rearrangement links TRBV7-7 to TRBJ2-1, with a possible D match to TRBD1 (5 bases). The V gene's germline CDR1 is SSHAT and CDR2 FNYEAQ (reference sequence). This CDR3 region has 15 residues. CDR3 sequence: CASSLEGALNNEQFF. CDR3 bases: TGTGCTAGCAGCTTGGAAGGGGCACTCAACAATGAGCAGTTCTTC.

This clonotype was observed many times. The chain recombines TRBV29-1 with TRBJ1-3, with D hard to call. The CDR3 has 14 amino acids. Trimming took off 4 bases at V and 0 bases at J, with 10 bases between the two ends. The V gene's germline CDR1 is SQVTM and CDR2 ANQGSEA. CDR3 sequence: CSVGGPTSGNTIYF. CDR3 in DNA: TGCAGCGTTGGTGGACCGACCTCTGGAAACACCATATATTTT.

This clonotype has ten or more counts. The CDR3 DNA reads as TGTGCCAGCAGCCCGGGACTAGCGGGAGTCCGGTACCAAGAGACCCAGTACTTC. Its protein product is CASSPGLAGVRYQETQYF. The chain employs TRBV7-8 and TRBJ2-5, with TRBD2 matching over 14 bases. The CDR3 runs to 18 residues. From germline, CDR1 is SGHVS and CDR2 FQNEAQ. The V and J ends lost 5 bases and 0 bases, in that order; junction bases with no gene match: 8.

The J gene is TRBJ1-2, the V gene TRBV10-3; 10 bases map to TRBD1. This CDR3 has 13 residues. In germline, CDR1 is ENHRY, CDR2 SYGVKD. The V and J ends lost 5 bases and 6 bases, in that order; junction bases with no gene match: 3. CDR3 nucleotides: TGTGCCATCAGTACGGGACAGGGGCATGGCTACACCTTC. Translated, it gives CAISTGQGHGYTF.

This clonotype was picked up many times. This rearrangement joins TRBV11-2 to TRBJ2-7; D is perhaps TRBD1 or TRBD2 (7 bases each). The germline V and J ends were trimmed by 0 bases and 4 bases, with 19 bases remaining between them. The CDR3 sequence is 17 residues long. The germline CDR1 and CDR2 sequences are SGHAT and FQNNGV. The DNA for the CDR3 is TGTGCCAGCAGCTTAGAGTGGGGAGGGGGCGCGGGGTACGAGCAGTACTTC. Residues: CASSLEWGGGAGYEQYF.

At least ten counts were recorded for this clonotype. This rearrangement joins TRBV12-3 or TRBV12-4 to TRBJ2-5; TRBD1 agrees at 8 bases. J was trimmed by 5 bases and V by 7 bases; bases with no gene match: 9. The CDR3 consists of 14 residues. The DNA for the CDR3 is TGTGCCAGCACTTCGGACAGGGTCCTTGAGACCCAGTACTTC. It is translated as CASTSDRVLETQYF.